This T cell receptor beta chain was found in a study of beta chain features in type 1 diabetes. Sequenced material consisted of expressed TCRB transcripts (all of the isolated RNA was reverse transcribed). The protocol was immunoSEQ multiplex PCR, while the TCRdb copy is restricted to in-frame clones and leaves out a portion. The sample records a few hundred thousand clones, approximately 15% being singletons. After removal of 7 bases from V and 0 bases from J, the junction contained 9 bases not matched to a gene. In germline, CDR1 is MDHEN, CDR2 SYDVKM. The CDR3 is 16 residues long. Sequenced: naive CD4+ T cells from blood. The clonotype originates from a woman aged 18 to 35 in good health. This rearrangement joins TRBV28 to TRBJ1-5; 7 bases match TRBD1. The DNA for the CDR3 is TGTGCCAGCACCCGACAAGGGGGCCCTAGCAATCAGCCCCAGCATTTT. Amino acid sequence: CASTRQGGPSNQPQHF.